These 21 T cell receptor beta chains were all obtained from the same sample, sequenced in a study of molecular identifiers for immune sequencing clone quantification. TCRdb re-called the PCR reads with MiXCR, one entry per CDR3 protein. The table records about 510,000 distinct CDR3 sequences, roughly 26% of them present only once. Material for sequencing was naive CD8+ T cells from blood, with Jurkat cell RNA spiked in. Specified subset: FACS-sorted CD8+CD4-CCR7+CD45RA+ naive T cells. These TCRs come from a human donor in good health. Some libraries in this study had Jurkat cell RNA spiked in.

This clonotype was seen a few times. This sequence joins TRBV28 and TRBJ2-2; no clear D gene. Germline CDR1 is MDHEN and CDR2 is SYDVKM. V was cut by 0 bases and J by 1 base, with 0 bases left in between. The CDR3 spans 13 residues. This chain's CDR3 is CASSLWNTGELFF. CDR3 bases: TGTGCCAGCAGTTTATGGAACACCGGGGAGCTGTTTTTT.

A note on this clonotype: This CDR3 fails to terminate in the conserved phenylalanine or tryptophan, so it likely reflects a read error. The genes are TRBV29-1 and TRBJ1-1; tentative D call: TRBD1 (5 bases). In germline, CDR1 is SQVTM, CDR2 ANQGSEA. V lost 3 bases and J 3 bases, leaving 14 bases between the germline ends. The CDR3 has 14 residues. CDR3 nucleotides: TGCAGCGTTGAGGGGCAGGGTAGGGACACTGAAGCTTTCCTT. Amino acid sequence: CSVEGQGRDTEAFL.

V usage is TRBV13 and J usage is TRBJ2-3, with 7 bases that match TRBD2. The CDR3 has 15 residues. Germline lookup yields CDR1 PRHDT and CDR2 FYEKMQ (reference sequence). The trim removed 3 bases at V and 2 bases at J, leaving 5 bases unmatched. CDR3 coding DNA: TGTGCCAGCAGCTTCGGTCTAGCGGACACAGATACGCAGTATTTT. Its translation is CASSFGLADTDTQYF.

This clonotype has at least ten counts. The rearrangement uses TRBV7-9 and TRBJ1-4; possible D gene TRBD1, 6 bases. V was pared by 4 bases and J by 4 bases, with 19 bases between. The CDR3 extends over 17 amino acids. Germline-derived CDR1 and CDR2 are SEHNR and FQNEAQ (reference sequence). In nucleotides, the CDR3 is TGTGCCAGCAGCTCCGAGCGAGGACAGCCAGATAATGAAAAACTGTTTTTT. Translating it yields CASSSERGQPDNEKLFF.

This clonotype was counted once. A junction boundary mismatches the germline segment, possibly from a read error. This rearrangement joins TRBV5-1 to TRBJ2-1; a weak D match, TRBD2 (5 bases). The CDR3 sequence is 15 residues long. The germline V gene has CDR1 SGHRS and CDR2 YFSETQ. The CDR3 protein is CASSLTPRVEDEQSF. CDR3 DNA: TGCGCCAGCAGCTTGACCCCACGCGTGGAGGATGAGCAGTCCTTC. Filled out from reference TRBV5-1 and TRBJ2-1, the complete variable domain reads KAGVTQTPRYLIKTRGQQVTLSCSPISGHRSVSWYQQTPGQGLQFLFEYFSETQRNKGNFPGRFSGRQFSNSRSEMNVSTLELGDSALYLCASSLTPRVEDEQSFGPGTRLTVL.

This clonotype was seen a few times. The V and J genes are TRBV4-2 and TRBJ2-1; 13 bases line up with TRBD2. Germline loops: CDR1 LGHNA, CDR2 YNFKEQ. The CDR3 spans 15 residues. The V segment lost 3 bases and the J segment 6 bases; nucleotides outside the gene matches: 2. CDR3 sequence: CASSQGLAGLNEQFF. For the CDR3, the DNA is TGTGCCAGCAGCCAGGGACTAGCGGGACTCAATGAGCAGTTCTTC.

This clonotype has more than one count but fewer than ten. The rearrangement joins TRBV9 to TRBJ2-7; 8 bases are shared with TRBD1. The CDR3 is made up of 15 amino acids. Germline V lookup: CDR1 SGDLS, CDR2 YYNGEE. After removal of 3 bases from V and 2 bases from J, the junction contained 7 bases not matched to a gene. The CDR3 sequence is CASSDGDRPAYEQYF. The CDR3 DNA reads as TGTGCCAGCAGCGATGGGGACAGGCCTGCCTACGAGCAGTACTTC.

The table lists this clonotype with many counts. This chain uses TRBV18 with TRBJ1-1, with D uncertain. The CDR3 runs to 12 residues. The germline gives CDR1 KGHSH, CDR2 LQKENI. V dropped 3 bases and J dropped 2 bases, with 4 bases sitting between them. The CDR3 spells CASSPANTEAFF. CDR3 nucleotide sequence: TGTGCCAGCTCACCGGCCAACACTGAAGCTTTCTTT.

A remark on this clonotype: Being one base from a much bigger clone, this may be a read error. The chain couples TRBV5-1 to TRBJ2-5, with D possibly called TRBD1 or TRBD2 (6 bases each). The CDR3 length is 15 residues. Trimming shortened V by 4 bases and J by 3 bases, and 16 bases separated the two germline ends. CDR1 SGHRS and CDR2 YFSETQ come from the germline V gene. CDR3 protein: CASSQSPGEEETQYF. DNA for the CDR3: TGCGCCAGCAGCCAATCCCCAGGGGAGGAAGAGACCCAGTACTTC.

On this clonotype itself: A read error may be the cause here, since a much bigger clone is one base away. J is TRBJ1-2 and V is TRBV12-3 or TRBV12-4; D is undetermined. Trimming removed 5 bases at V and 10 bases at J, with 23 bases between. The CDR3 sequence is 15 residues long. CDR3 sequence reads: CASSLRVGPEGPYTF. CDR3 DNA sequence: TGTGCCAGCAGTCTGAGGGTCGGGCCCGAGGGTCCCTACACCTTC.

The V call is TRBV20-1, the J call TRBJ2-7; D may match TRBD1 or TRBD2 (7 bases each). The CDR3 is 18 amino acids. Germline V gene lookup returns CDR1 DFQATT and CDR2 SNEGSKA (reference sequence). V lost 0 bases to trimming and J lost 5 bases, with 26 bases between them. The CDR3 nucleotides are TGCAGTGCTAGAGATTCTCCAGGGGGGGACCTAATAACGCACGAGCAGTACTTC. Amino acids: CSARDSPGGDLITHEQYF.

This chain connects TRBV10-3 to TRBJ2-7; TRBD2 might be the D (6 bases). The CDR3 covers 13 residues. Trimming shortened V by 2 bases and J by 4 bases, and 9 bases separated the two germline ends. Looked up from germline, CDR1 is ENHRY and CDR2 is SYGVKD. This chain's CDR3 is CAISEVAGYEQYF. DNA of the CDR3: TGTGCCATCAGTGAGGTTGCGGGATACGAGCAGTACTTC.

Regarding this clonotype: The junction departs from the called germline gene at one end, perhaps through a read error. The chain uses TRBV3-1 and TRBJ1-5; D is perhaps TRBD1 (6 bases). Germline CDR1 LGHDT, CDR2 YNNKEL (reference sequence). The CDR3 loop spans 14 amino acids. Written as DNA, the CDR3 is TGTGCCAGCAGCCAAGGCGGGGGCCATCAGCTCCAGCATTTT. The encoded protein is CASSQGGGHQLQHF.

This clonotype was seen a few times. The V call is TRBV30, the J call TRBJ1-1, with a weak D call TRBD1 (5 bases). This CDR3 has 14 amino acids. Germline V gene sequence: CDR1 GTSNPN, CDR2 SVGIG (reference sequence). V lost 2 bases to trimming and J lost 0 bases, with 10 bases between them. CDR3 nucleotide sequence: TGTGCCTGGAGTTACGGGGGGATGAACACTGAAGCTTTCTTT. Protein: CAWSYGGMNTEAFF.

Points on this clonotype: The CDR3 carries no conserved terminal phenylalanine or tryptophan, so it likely arises from a read error. This rearrangement joins TRBV5-6 to TRBJ2-7; TRBD1 aligns across 10 bases. CDR1 is SGHDT, CDR2 YYEEEE, per germline. The ends lost 4 bases at V and 2 bases at J; junction bases unmatched: 9. This CDR3 is built from 16 residues. CDR3 region: CASSLWTGGFAYEQYL. CDR3 sequence (DNA): TGTGCCAGCAGCCTCTGGACAGGGGGTTTCGCCTACGAGCAGTACCTC.

The V gene is TRBV27, the J gene TRBJ2-3; no firm D call. The germline CDR1 and CDR2 sequences are MNHEY and SMNVEV (reference sequence). The CDR3 contains 17 residues. Trimming took off 8 bases at V and 0 bases at J, with 21 bases between the two ends. Here the CDR3 reads CASQSRGDAPSTDTQYF. The CDR3 nucleotides read TGTGCCAGCCAGTCCCGAGGAGACGCTCCTAGCACAGATACGCAGTATTTT.

This CDR3 reads CASSLFSADSYEQYF. The CDR3 nucleotides are TGTGCCAGCAGCTTATTTTCGGCGGACTCCTACGAGCAGTACTTC. The V gene is TRBV11-1, the J gene TRBJ2-7; D call uncertain. Germline CDR1 SGHAT, CDR2 FQDESV (reference sequence). CDR3 length: 15 residues. Trimming took 2 bases from V and 0 from J, leaving 11 bases between them. The entire variable domain, with the rest obtained from reference TRBV11-1 and TRBJ2-7, is as follows: EAEVAQSPRYKITEKSQAVAFWCDPISGHATLYWYRQILGQGPELLVQFQDESVVDDSQLPKDRFSAERLKGVDSTLKIQPAELGDSAMYLCASSLFSADSYEQYFGPGTRLTVT.

Comments on this clonotype: Sequence at one end of the junction differs from germline and may be a read error. The genes are TRBV6-2 or TRBV6-3 and TRBJ2-1, with TRBD2 matching 12 bases. The CDR3 covers 16 residues. The germline V gene encodes CDR1 MNHEY and CDR2 SVGEGT. This chain's CDR3 is CAISYSETSGGNEQFF. The CDR3, as DNA: TGTGCCATCAGTTACTCGGAGACTAGCGGGGGTAATGAGCAGTTCTTC.

The chain links TRBV2 to TRBJ1-2, with 8 bases matching TRBD1. Germline V gene lookup returns CDR1 SNHLY and CDR2 FYNNEI. This CDR3 comprises 14 residues. Trimming at V came to 6 bases and at J to 2 bases, leaving 5 bases not matched to a gene. This CDR3 is CASRPGTGNYGYTF. CDR3 in DNA: TGTGCCAGCAGACCCGGGACAGGCAACTATGGCTACACCTTC. Based on the CDR3 plus reference TRBV2 and TRBJ1-2, the full variable domain is EPEVTQTPSHQVTQMGQEVILRCVPISNHLYFYWYRQILGQKVEFLVSFYNNEISEKSEIFDDQFSVERPDGSNFTLKIRSTKLEDSAMYFCASRPGTGNYGYTFGSGTRLTVV.

This clonotype was seen more than once but under ten times. As DNA, the CDR3 is TGTGCCAGTAGATTACAGGGAGGCGACACTGAAGCTTTCTTT. This gives the protein CASRLQGGDTEAFF. The V gene is TRBV19, the J gene TRBJ1-1; maybe TRBD1 (6 bases). Trimming cost V 6 bases and J 3 bases, with 14 bases left between them. Germline V lookup: CDR1 LNHDA, CDR2 SQIVND (reference sequence). This CDR3 has 14 residues.

A note on this clonotype: A single base separates this from a much larger clone, so it may be a read error. The chain employs TRBV5-3 and TRBJ2-6, with D perhaps TRBD2 (6 bases). TRBV5-3 is annotated as an ORF whose role is uncertain. Deletions cut 4 bases from V and 0 bases from J, with 17 bases between. This CDR3 has 18 amino acids. The CDR3 sequence is CARSPARDCNSGANVLTF. The CDR3 DNA sequence: TGTGCCAGAAGCCCCGCAAGGGACTGCAACTCTGGGGCCAACGTCCTGACTTTC.